This T cell receptor (beta chain) was profiled in a study of blood T cells in healthy people across ages (dated by TCRdb to the mid-2010s). Context from the whole study: In model experiments, template switching captured about one uniquely barcoded TCR beta cDNA molecule for every two T cells. The study measured age-related changes in TCR beta repertoire diversity using deep sequencing normalized with unique cDNA molecular identifiers. The donors were split into four age groups: young (average 16 years), middle-aged (about 40), aged (approximately 59) and long-lived (approximately 80). To avoid experimental bias, donors of different ages were randomly spread across the sequencing lanes. The study analyzed two additional independent replicas of 1 million unique cDNA reads from the same blood draw for two donors, one aged 18 to 29 and one aged 80 or older. General conclusions and limits of the study: The percentage of naive T cells measured by flow cytometry correlated strongly with observed TCR beta diversity. The long-lived group showed more naive CD4+ T cells, fewer expanded clones and increased TCR diversity than the aged group, suggesting age selection. Because donor CMV infection status was unknown, age-related changes in expanded clonotypes were potentially confounded. Estimates of total diversity from one million sequenced T cells were regarded as lower bounds and underestimates. Conclusive comparison of naive and antigen-experienced compartments was prevented by the profiling of bulk unsorted PBMCs. As age increased, observed TCR beta diversity per million T cells dropped in a roughly linear way, and a significant reduction was already evident by age around 41.

Sequences SGDLS (CDR1) and YYNGEE (CDR2) are obtained from the germline V gene. Trimming costs V 1 base and J 4 bases, and their ends lie 11 bases apart. Including cysteine and phenylalanine, the CDR3 has 14 amino acids. Of all the DNA, just the CDR3 is kept, 42 bases in frame from base 1. The roughly 39 donors, aged about 6 to 100 years, were systemically healthy Caucasian individuals from Russia. Roughly 10 milliliters of peripheral blood were collected from each donor into EDTA-treated Vacutainer tubes. Ficoll-Paque density-gradient centrifugation was used to isolate PBMCs, with at least 7 million per sample. Trizol reagent was used to extract total RNA from PBMCs, with at least 5 micrograms per sample. Naive CD45RAhigh/CD27high T cell percentages were measured by flow cytometry on a PBMC aliquot from every donor. Receptors were amplified or captured by 5' RACE. Sequencing used an Illumina HiSeq 2500. The second PCR ran for roughly 7 to 12 cycles and used a J-beta primer mix along with a sample-barcoded 5' primer. A template-switch 5' adaptor carrying 12 random nucleotides introduced a unique molecular identifier onto each TCR beta cDNA molecule. At least 2.5 million CDR3-containing paired-end reads were obtained from each sample. First-strand cDNA synthesis was performed from all RNA using the Mint cDNA synthesis kit, with priming by a TRBC-specific oligonucleotide. After uracil-DNA glycosylase treatment, a first 18-cycle PCR used universal primers M1SS and BC2_uni_R on all cDNA. Per the source publication's procedure: Normalization of each sample was performed by random selection of 1 million high-quality reads, each carrying a distinct molecular identifier. Instead of being binned into consensus sequences, reads with shared molecular identifiers were discarded. MiTCR, with a Q25 quality threshold and the strictest error-elimination algorithm, was used for CDR3 identification, clonotype clustering and error correction. A nonparametric unseen species model using Euler transformation provided a lower-bound estimate of total TCR beta diversity. Starting from the raw public reads, TCRdb applied fastp trimming at Q25, assembled clones with MiXCR and retained in-frame beta chains. Rows are combined by CDR3 protein, so each entry shows the most common genes and DNA. The V and J calls follow TCRdb's processing rather than the paper's. The sample table records roughly 1,500,000 distinct CDR3 sequences; roughly a third of these occur just once. Approximately 11% of the sample goes to the ten largest clones.

This clonotype was observed a single time. Its recognized antigen is unknown. Per-base qualities were not stored, and no clone one base away is much larger. A single read offers scant evidence. The sequencing input was blood. The receptor was derived from a woman in her twenties or thirties in good health. The chain employs TRBV9 and TRBJ1-1; the D gene cannot be named for sure. The bases read TGTGCCAGCAGCGTACTCGACAAACCCACTGAAGCTTTCTTT. It translates as CASSVLDKPTEAFF.